A single sample gave rise to the 12 T cell receptor beta chains below, sequenced in a study of cytomegalovirus exposure and HLA in healthy donors. The PCR made use of 60 Vbeta and 13 Jbeta primers. Generated by immunoSEQ multiplex PCR, the TCRdb table keeps only in-frame clones and is missing some. This table has 150,000 to 160,000 clones, approximately 80% appearing once. The material sequenced was PBMCs. The receptors come from a man aged 25 to 45 in good health and CMV-seropositive.

A single count supports this clone. The CDR3 DNA is TGTGCCAGCAGCCAAGATCTATATGCCTCCGGAGGGAAAACTAATGAAAAACTGTTTTTT. This gives the protein CASSQDLYASGGKTNEKLFF. The genes are TRBV4-2 and TRBJ1-4; D not certain. Germline V gene sequence: CDR1 LGHNA, CDR2 YNFKEQ. The V end lost 0 bases, the J end lost 1 base, and 21 bases lay between the germline ends. The CDR3 runs 20 residues.

The chain has TRBV28 and TRBJ1-2; D possibly corresponds to TRBD1 (5 bases). The CDR3 sequence is 17 residues long. V was shortened by 3 bases and J by 8 bases, with 25 bases between the two germline ends. Looked up from germline, CDR1 is MDHEN and CDR2 is SYDVKM. Written as DNA, the CDR3 is TGTGCCAGCAGTTTGAAGGGGTCGAGTGCTCGGAGATGGGGCTACACCTTC. This gives the protein CASSLKGSSARRWGYTF.

The chain has TRBV5-4 and TRBJ2-3; the match to TRBD1 covers 7 bases. V shed 4 bases and J 3 bases; nucleotides not matched to a gene: 5. The germline V gene encodes CDR1 SGHNT and CDR2 YYREEE (reference sequence). There are 14 residues in the CDR3. The CDR3 DNA sequence: TGTGCCAGCAGCGAGGGACAGCTTACAGATACGCAGTATTTT. Translating gives CASSEGQLTDTQYF.

The rearrangement links TRBV27 to TRBJ2-5; 10 bases line up with TRBD1. Gene TRBJ2-7 matches the end of the DNA better, so the J call may be wrong. Germline values: CDR1 MNHEY, CDR2 SMNVEV (reference sequence). The CDR3 is made up of 16 amino acids. The CDR3 DNA follows: TGTGCCAGCAGTTTGGGGGCAGACAGGGGGCTATACGAGCAGTACTTC. The encoded protein is CASSLGADRGLYEQYF.

The chain links TRBV5-6 to TRBJ2-7, with a possible D match to TRBD1 (5 bases). Trimming took 2 bases from V and 6 from J, leaving 12 bases between them. The CDR3 is 13 residues long. The germline V gene has CDR1 SGHDT and CDR2 YYEEEE. The CDR3 region is CASSFLSGCEQYF. The CDR3 DNA is TGTGCCAGCAGCTTTTTGTCAGGGTGCGAGCAGTACTTC.

V and J are TRBV6-5 and TRBJ2-1; D ambiguous. V was pared by 3 bases and J by 3 bases, with 15 bases between. The germline CDR1 and CDR2 sequences are MNHEY and SVGAGI. The CDR3 spans 16 residues. The CDR3 coding sequence is TGTGCCAGCAGTTATAGATACTCACGGGTCTACAATGAGCAGTTCTTC. Its protein is CASSYRYSRVYNEQFF.

The CDR3 protein is CASSIASLMDRVSNEQFF. CDR3 coding DNA: TGTGCCAGTAGTATAGCTTCCCTTATGGACAGGGTAAGCAATGAGCAGTTCTTC. The chain recombines TRBV19 with TRBJ2-1, with 8 bases identical to TRBD1. The CDR3 is made up of 18 amino acids. Trimming removed 1 base from V and 6 bases from J; junction bases left unmatched: 14. Germline values: CDR1 LNHDA, CDR2 SQIVND (reference sequence).

This chain uses TRBV13 with TRBJ2-3, with 7 bases identical to TRBD1. The V and J ends lost 4 bases and 6 bases, in that order; junction bases with no gene match: 1. The CDR3 extends over 12 amino acids. Germline-derived CDR1 and CDR2 are PRHDT and FYEKMQ (reference sequence). The CDR3 region is CASSSTGDTQYF. The CDR3 DNA is TGTGCCAGCAGCTCGACAGGGGATACGCAGTATTTT.

This clone appeared a single time. J is TRBJ1-4 and V is TRBV4-2; D is possibly TRBD1 (5 bases). The V and J ends lost 0 bases and 6 bases respectively, with 17 bases between them. The CDR3 is 17 residues long. Germline V lookup: CDR1 LGHNA, CDR2 YNFKEQ. The CDR3 region has the DNA TGTGCCAGCAGCCAAGACACGGGGGTCGGTGCGGATGAAAAACTGTTTTTT. Its protein is CASSQDTGVGADEKLFF.

This chain uses TRBV5-3 with TRBJ2-1, with TRBD1 as a possible D gene (6 bases). TRBV5-3 is treated as an ORF (open reading frame) with a function not yet certain. CDR3 size: 15 residues. V dropped 1 base and J dropped 5 bases, with 13 bases sitting between them. CDR3 amino acids: CARSLPQGRDNEQFF. In DNA, the CDR3 is TGTGCCAGAAGCTTGCCGCAGGGGAGAGACAATGAGCAGTTCTTC.

The chain is built from TRBV9 and TRBJ2-6; D is possibly TRBD1 (5 bases). The CDR3 runs to 15 residues. V was clipped by 4 bases and J by 2 bases, with 10 bases between them. CDR1 is SGDLS and CDR2 is YYNGEE in the germline V gene. This CDR3 is CASSITGAGANVLTF. CDR3 sequence (DNA): TGTGCCAGCAGCATAACAGGAGCTGGGGCCAACGTCCTGACTTTC.

The chain carries TRBV15 and TRBJ2-7, with D perhaps matching TRBD1 (5 bases). CDR1 and CDR2 from the germline V gene are LNHNV and YYDKDF (reference sequence). The CDR3 is 14 residues long. V lost 0 bases to trimming and J lost 6 bases, with 12 bases between them. CDR3 in amino acids: CATSRDAGLGEQYF. In DNA form, the CDR3 reads TGTGCCACCAGCAGAGACGCAGGGTTGGGCGAGCAGTACTTC.